These 19 T cell receptor beta chains were all obtained from the same sample, sequenced in a study of monozygotic twins with inflammatory bowel disease. From its re-call of the 5' RACE reads, TCRdb lists each CDR3 protein once, without DNA. Here the sample table reports approximately 340,000 distinct CDR3 sequences. The sequenced material came from blood. The receptors stem from a human donor with ulcerative colitis or Crohn's disease, or a healthy co-twin of an affected twin (not recorded which).

This chain connects TRBV20-1 to TRBJ2-3; TCRdb lists TRBD2, though no DNA is available to test this call. Germline V gene data show CDR1 as DFQATT and CDR2 as SNEGSKA (reference sequence). This CDR3 has 12 amino acids. The CDR3 loop reads CSKSGLTDTQYF.

The V and J genes are TRBV18 and TRBJ1-2; TCRdb calls TRBD1, which cannot be checked without DNA. Per the germline V gene, CDR1 is KGHSH and CDR2 is LQKENI. This CDR3 is 14 amino acids long. The CDR3 loop is CASSTSRTDYGYTF.

V and J are TRBV12-3 or TRBV12-4 and TRBJ2-1; with no DNA, the TCRdb D assignment of TRBD2 cannot be verified. This CDR3 comprises 18 residues. CDR3 in amino acids: CASTPGTQAGVGNDEQFF.

This rearrangement joins TRBV20-1 to TRBJ2-5; TCRdb names TRBD2, which stays unverified in the absence of DNA. Germline values: CDR1 DFQATT, CDR2 SNEGSKA (reference sequence). This CDR3 is 15 amino acids long. CDR3 sequence reads: CSARDLTSLLETQYF.

V is TRBV20-1 and J is TRBJ2-7; TCRdb's D call of TRBD1 is untestable without DNA. The germline V gene has CDR1 DFQATT and CDR2 SNEGSKA (reference sequence). The CDR3 totals 11 residues. CDR3 loop: CSGGEAGEQYF.

V is TRBV7-6 and J is TRBJ2-1; the TRBD1 assignment by TCRdb is unverifiable without DNA. This CDR3 comprises 13 residues. Looked up from germline, CDR1 is SGHVS and CDR2 is FNYEAQ. The CDR3 sequence: CASSLSGAVEQFF.

The rearrangement joins TRBV4-1 to TRBJ2-7; with no DNA, the TCRdb D assignment of TRBD1 cannot be verified. Germline CDR1 is MGHRA and CDR2 is YSYEKL. The CDR3 consists of 15 residues. CDR3 amino acids: CASSRTYRSSYEQYF.

CDR3 residues: CASSIGGISGANVLTF. The gene calls are TRBV19 and TRBJ2-6. This CDR3 spans 16 amino acids. CDR1 is LNHDA and CDR2 is SQIVND in the germline V gene (reference sequence).

The chain employs TRBV6-2 or TRBV6-3 and TRBJ2-7. The germline CDR1 and CDR2 sequences are MNHEY and SVGEGT. The CDR3 covers 11 residues. The CDR3 loop is CASSYSTEQYF.

The V call is TRBV30, the J call TRBJ1-3; the TCRdb call, TRBD1, lacks DNA for checking. The CDR3 totals 17 residues. Germline V gene lookup returns CDR1 GTSNPN and CDR2 SVGIG (reference sequence). This chain's CDR3 is CAWSAAPRVPSGNTIYF.

The chain employs TRBV30 and TRBJ2-4; no DNA is available, so the TRBD2 call from TCRdb remains unchecked. The CDR3 contains 14 residues. CDR1 is GTSNPN and CDR2 is SVGIG in the germline V gene (reference sequence). The CDR3 protein is CAWSGTSVKNIQYF. Based on the CDR3 plus reference TRBV30 and TRBJ2-4, the full variable domain is SQTIHQWPATLVQPVGSPLSLECTVEGTSNPNLYWYRQAAGRGLQLLFYSVGIGQISSEVPQNLSASRPQDRQFILSSKKLLLSDSGFYLCAWSGTSVKNIQYFGAGTRLSVL.

The chain has TRBV9 and TRBJ1-2. This CDR3 region has 14 residues. The V gene's germline CDR1 is SGDLS and CDR2 YYNGEE. CDR3 protein: CASGGTAYGYGYTF. Together with reference TRBV9 and TRBJ1-2, the CDR3 gives the full variable domain: DSGVTQTPKHLITATGQRVTLRCSPRSGDLSVYWYQQSLDQGLQFLIQYYNGEERAKGNILERFSAQQFPDLHSELNLSSLELGDSALYFCASGGTAYGYGYTFGSGTRLTVV.

The gene calls are TRBV3-1 and TRBJ2-7; without DNA, the TCRdb call of TRBD2 cannot be checked. Per germline, CDR1 LGHDT and CDR2 YNNKEL (reference sequence). The CDR3 extends over 11 amino acids. The CDR3 region is CASRSGPEQYF.

The genes are TRBV20-1 and TRBJ2-5; with no DNA, the TCRdb D assignment of TRBD2 cannot be verified. This CDR3 has 15 amino acids. Per the germline V gene, CDR1 is DFQATT and CDR2 is SNEGSKA (reference sequence). The CDR3 region is CSPELAGWYQETQYF.

The chain employs TRBV5-4 and TRBJ2-1; TCRdb's D call of TRBD1 is untestable without DNA. The CDR3 has 15 residues. Germline-derived CDR1 and CDR2 are SGHNT and YYREEE (reference sequence). The CDR3 is CASSLPQGGGNEQFF.

The chain joins TRBV6-1 to TRBJ2-7; TCRdb names TRBD1, which stays unverified in the absence of DNA. CDR3 size: 12 residues. Germline-derived CDR1 and CDR2 are MNHNS and SASEGT. CDR3 amino acids: CASSDRGRGKYF.

This chain uses TRBV5-1 with TRBJ1-4. Germline V lookup: CDR1 SGHRS, CDR2 YFSETQ. There are 16 residues in the CDR3. The CDR3 is CASSLDRSATNEKLFF.

The J gene is TRBJ2-7, the V gene TRBV6-1. The CDR3 runs 12 residues. From germline, CDR1 is MNHNS and CDR2 SASEGT. CDR3 sequence reads: CASSFFPYEQYF.

J is TRBJ2-3 and V is TRBV6-1; TCRdb picks TRBD2, but there is no DNA to check that call. The CDR3 is 16 amino acids. Germline CDR1 is MNHNS and CDR2 is SASEGT. This chain's CDR3 is CATTSRSGTSTDTQYF.